This is a list of T cell receptor beta chains from one sample in a study of early T cells in non-severe SARS-CoV-2 infection. Each CDR3 protein gets one entry after TCRdb re-called the 5' RACE reads with MiXCR. The top ten hold around 5% of the sample, which has tens of thousands of distinct CDR3 sequences, under 6% seen once. The sample comprised whole blood. The receptors were gathered from an adult who was a healthcare worker with PCR-confirmed SARS-CoV-2 infection or an uninfected control (not recorded which). Each CDR3 is given with its conserved first and last residue. D genes are given only for firm matches. Size tells how often a clone was seen (once, few, many) or the class of an expanded clone, and some rows leave it out.

size	D	length	V	J	DNA	CDR3
many	-	12	TRBV15	TRBJ2-4	TGTGCCACCAGCAGAGGACGGGCTTTCAGGGACTTC	CATSRGRAFRDF
few	-	16	TRBV5-1	TRBJ2-1	TGCGCCAGCAGCTTGTCTGGGGCAGGGGTTGTCGATGAGCAGTTCTTC	CASSLSGAGVVDEQFF
-	TRBD2	13	TRBV12-3/TRBV12-4	TRBJ2-5	TGTGCCAGCAGTCAGACTAGCGGGGGCGCCCAGTACTTC	CASSQTSGGAQYF
many	-	14	TRBV20-1	TRBJ2-5	TGCAGTGCAAGAGAGGCCTACTTTAGCGGAACCCAGTACTTC	CSAREAYFSGTQYF
many	TRBD2	17	TRBV7-2	TRBJ2-1	TGTGCCAGCAGCCCCTCTCTAGCGGGAGGGACCTACAATGAGCAGTTCTTC	CASSPSLAGGTYNEQFF
many	TRBD2	16	TRBV6-6	TRBJ2-2	TGTGCCAGCAGTTACTCGCTCGGGAGGGGCACCGGGGAGCTGTTTTTT	CASSYSLGRGTGELFF
many	-	15	TRBV5-1	TRBJ1-1	TGCGCCAGCAGCTTGGAACGGACTCAGAACACTGAAGCTTTCTTT	CASSLERTQNTEAFF
many	TRBD1	15	TRBV7-2	TRBJ2-7	TGTGCCAGCAGCTCTACGGGACAGGGGCGTTACGAGCAGTACTTC	CASSSTGQGRYEQYF
-	-	13	TRBV6-5	TRBJ2-3	TGTGCCAGCAGCCCTTTAACTCCAGATACGCAGTATTTT	CASSPLTPDTQYF
many	TRBD2	15	TRBV19	TRBJ2-7	TGTGCCAGTAGCCCCCGGGACTATCCCTCCTACGAGCAGTACTTC	CASSPRDYPSYEQYF
once	-	13	TRBV10-1	TRBJ2-3	TGCGCCAGCAGTGCCCAGGGCGCAGATACGCAGTATTTT	CASSAQGADTQYF
many	-	15	TRBV5-6	TRBJ2-4	TGTGCCAGCAGCTCATTGGCAGGGGACAAAAACATTCAGTACTTC	CASSSLAGDKNIQYF
-	-	15	TRBV20-1	TRBJ1-2	TGCAGTGCTCGAACATCTGAGACAGCTAACTATGGCTACACCTTC	CSARTSETANYGYTF
many	TRBD1	15	TRBV19	TRBJ2-1	TGTGCCTCCCAGGCGGGACAGGGTGTGTACAATGAGCAGTTCTTC	CASQAGQGVYNEQFF
many	-	12	TRBV6-2/TRBV6-3	TRBJ2-7	TGTGCCAGCAGTCAGAGCTCCTACGAGCAGTACTTC	CASSQSSYEQYF
-	-	15	TRBV2	TRBJ2-2	TGTGCCAGCAGTGAAGCGGACGGGAACACCGGGGAGCTGTTTTTT	CASSEADGNTGELFF
many	TRBD1	14	TRBV7-3	TRBJ1-2	TGTGCCAGCAGTACCGACAGGGGGAACTATGGCTACACCTTC	CASSTDRGNYGYTF
many	-	13	TRBV29-1	TRBJ2-7	TGCAGCGTTGTCGAGGGGCCCGCCTACGAGCAGTACTTC	CSVVEGPAYEQYF
many	TRBD1	16	TRBV6-5	TRBJ2-7	TGTGCCAGCAGCCACCGCTCGGGACAGGGAGGCCTAGGGCAGTACTTC	CASSHRSGQGGLGQYF
many	TRBD1	16	TRBV12-5	TRBJ1-1	TGTGCTAGTGGTTTGTCTACAGGGGTAACAGTCACTGAAGCTTTCTTT	CASGLSTGVTVTEAFF
many	TRBD2	14	TRBV29-1	TRBJ2-7	TGCAGCGTTACTAGCGGGAGGGCCGCGGGCGAGCAGTACTTC	CSVTSGRAAGEQYF
many	TRBD2	14	TRBV4-2	TRBJ2-7	TGTGCCAGCAGCCAAGAGGCTAGCGGGAGTTTTCGGTACTTC	CASSQEASGSFRYF
many	TRBD1	15	TRBV7-9	TRBJ1-1	TGTGCCAGCAGTAGGCCAGGGGGCGGAGACACTGAAGCTTTCTTT	CASSRPGGGDTEAFF
few	-	16	TRBV6-5	TRBJ2-3	TGTGCCAGCAGTTACTCTCTGGGGCCCTCGACAGATACGCAGTATTTT	CASSYSLGPSTDTQYF
few	TRBD1	15	TRBV10-3	TRBJ2-7	TGTGCCATCAGTGTAAGGACAGGGGGCGCGTACGAGCAGTACTTC	CAISVRTGGAYEQYF
many	-	13	TRBV20-1	TRBJ2-3	TGCAGTGCCTCCCGGGTGGGCTCGAATACGCAGTATTTT	CSASRVGSNTQYF
-	-	16	TRBV7-2	TRBJ2-7	TGTGCCAGCAGCTTAGCCACTAGTTCCCGTACCTACGAGCAGTACTTC	CASSLATSSRTYEQYF
many	TRBD2	16	TRBV6-6	TRBJ2-2	TGTGCCAGCAGAGCGGGACGGATCCTTAACACCGGGGAGCTGTTTTTT	CASRAGRILNTGELFF
many	TRBD2	12	TRBV6-5	TRBJ2-7	TGTGCCAGCAGGACTAGCGGCTACGAGCAGTACTTC	CASRTSGYEQYF
many	-	14	TRBV24-1	TRBJ1-6	TGTGCCACCAGCCCATCCGGAAATAATTCACCCCTCCACTTT	CATSPSGNNSPLHF
many	TRBD2	14	TRBV6-5	TRBJ2-1	TGTGCCAGCGGAGCGGGGAGCTCCTACAATGAGCAGTTCTTC	CASGAGSSYNEQFF
many	-	11	TRBV11-3	TRBJ2-1	TGTGCCAGCAGCCCTAACAATGAGCAGTTCTTC	CASSPNNEQFF
many	-	15	TRBV19	TRBJ2-3	TGTGCCGTAGGCATAGCGGCAGGGGGCACAGATACGCAGTATTTT	CAVGIAAGGTDTQYF
many	-	11	TRBV7-2	TRBJ2-1	TGTGCCAGTCAGCTAAGGGGGTTCCCCTTCTTC	CASQLRGFPFF
-	TRBD2	17	TRBV30	TRBJ2-3	TGTGCCTGGAGTGTGGGCTGGACTAGCGGGAGGGCCACTACGCAGTATTTT	CAWSVGWTSGRATTQYF
few	-	13	TRBV12-3/TRBV12-4	TRBJ1-6	TGTGCCAGCAGCCTGAAGGGGAATTCACCCCTCCACTTT	CASSLKGNSPLHF
many	-	17	TRBV5-4	TRBJ2-3	TGTGCCAGCAGTCCGGGCCCAACCCACTCTAGCACAGATACGCAGTATTTT	CASSPGPTHSSTDTQYF
many	TRBD2	16	TRBV4-2	TRBJ2-1	TGTGCCAGCAGCCAAGATACCGGGGGGGCCTCGATTGAGCAGTTCTTC	CASSQDTGGASIEQFF
many	-	13	TRBV7-9	TRBJ2-7	TGTGCCAGCAGCTTAGGGGACACCTACGAGCAGTACTTC	CASSLGDTYEQYF
many	TRBD1	12	TRBV5-1	TRBJ1-2	TGCGCCAGCAGCTTCAGGGGGAATGGCTACACCTTC	CASSFRGNGYTF
many	-	14	TRBV4-2	TRBJ1-1	TGTGCCAGCAGCCAAGGGGGCCGGAGGACTGAAGCTTTCTTT	CASSQGGRRTEAFF
-	TRBD1	14	TRBV27	TRBJ2-7	TGTGCCAGCAGTTATAGGGACAGAGCCTACGAGCAGTACTTC	CASSYRDRAYEQYF
many	-	16	TRBV20-1	TRBJ2-6	TGCAGTGCTAGAGATGGGACAATTTCTGGGGCCAACGTCCTGACTTTC	CSARDGTISGANVLTF
-	-	13	TRBV29-1	TRBJ2-1	TGCAGCGTTGGGTTGGGTGGCTACAATGAGCAGTTCTTC	CSVGLGGYNEQFF
many	TRBD1	12	TRBV4-1	TRBJ2-1	TGCGCCAGCCGCCCAGAGGGGGCGAGGCAGTTCTTC	CASRPEGARQFF
many	-	14	TRBV2	TRBJ2-3	TGTGCCAGCAGCCCTCCGGGGGAGTCGGATACGCAGTATTTT	CASSPPGESDTQYF
many	TRBD2	15	TRBV5-4	TRBJ2-3	TGTGCCAGCAGCGGACTAGACTCTAGCACAGATACGCAGTATTTT	CASSGLDSSTDTQYF
few	-	14	TRBV6-1	TRBJ2-7	TGTGCCAGCGCCTTCGAAAGCAGCTCCTACGAGCAGTACTTC	CASAFESSSYEQYF